This T cell receptor beta chain was recovered during a study of regulatory T cells in long-lasting Graves disease. General study findings and limits: Persistent disease was associated with favored TRBV28 usage and with favored use of TRBJ1-2 and TRBJ2-5.

Construction of the TCR beta libraries employed iRepertoire HTBI primers in conjunction with Arm-PCR of CDR3 regions. Via MiXCR, TCRdb re-called the multiplex PCR reads, giving one row per CDR3 protein. In the table there are approximately 350,000 distinct CDR3 sequences, roughly 25% of which are singletons. With respect to this clonotype: What it recognizes is unknown.

The V gene lost 6 bases and the J gene lost 5 bases, with 11 bases spanning the gap. The CDR3 totals 13 residues. CDR1 MDHEN and CDR2 SYDVKM come from the germline V gene. Time point described: persistent/refractory GD, antithyroid drugs over 5 years with positive TRAb. Extracted RNA from PBMCs served as the source of the TCR library. This rearrangement joins TRBV28 to TRBJ1-5, with D perhaps matching TRBD1 (5 bases). The sequence came from a woman between 35 and 50 years old with Graves disease. The starting material was peripheral blood mononuclear cells (PBMCs), obtained when the disease was refractory, from a patient treated with antithyroid drugs. Here the CDR3 reads CASRNQGDQPQHF. CDR3 nucleotide sequence: TGTGCCAGCAGGAATCAGGGAGATCAGCCCCAGCATTTT.